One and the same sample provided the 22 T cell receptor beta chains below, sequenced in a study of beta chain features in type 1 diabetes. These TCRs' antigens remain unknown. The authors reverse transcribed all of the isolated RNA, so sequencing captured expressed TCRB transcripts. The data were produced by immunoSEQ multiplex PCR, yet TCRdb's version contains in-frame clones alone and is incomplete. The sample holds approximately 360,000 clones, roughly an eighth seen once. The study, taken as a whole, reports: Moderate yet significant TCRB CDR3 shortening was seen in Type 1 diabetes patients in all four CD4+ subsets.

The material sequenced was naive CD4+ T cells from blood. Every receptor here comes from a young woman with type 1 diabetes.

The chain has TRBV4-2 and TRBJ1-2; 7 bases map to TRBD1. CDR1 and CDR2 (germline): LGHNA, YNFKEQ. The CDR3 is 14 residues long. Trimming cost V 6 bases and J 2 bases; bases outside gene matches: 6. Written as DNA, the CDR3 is TGTGCCAGCAGGAGAGGGGACAGCAACTATGGCTACACCTTC. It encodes CASRRGDSNYGYTF.

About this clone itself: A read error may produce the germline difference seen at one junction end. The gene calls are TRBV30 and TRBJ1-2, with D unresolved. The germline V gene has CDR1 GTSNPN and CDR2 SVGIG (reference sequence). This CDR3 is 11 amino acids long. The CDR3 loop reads CAWTGGLGNTF. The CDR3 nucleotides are TGTGCCTGGACGGGCGGACTTGGCAACACCTTC.

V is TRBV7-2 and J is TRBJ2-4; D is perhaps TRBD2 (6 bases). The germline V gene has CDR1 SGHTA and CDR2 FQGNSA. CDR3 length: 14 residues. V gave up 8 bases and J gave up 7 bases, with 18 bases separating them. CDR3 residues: CASVARAAGNIQYF. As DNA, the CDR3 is TGTGCCAGCGTCGCCCGAGCCGCGGGGAACATTCAGTACTTC.

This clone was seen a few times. The CDR3 spells CAWSVQGSPNYGYTF. CDR3 bases: TGTGCCTGGAGTGTACAGGGGTCCCCTAACTATGGCTACACCTTC. This chain links TRBV30 with TRBJ1-2; TRBD1 matches at 7 bases. With 0 bases clipped from V and 0 bases from J, the junction kept 4 bases outside the gene matches. The CDR3 is 15 amino acids. Germline lookup yields CDR1 GTSNPN and CDR2 SVGIG (reference sequence).

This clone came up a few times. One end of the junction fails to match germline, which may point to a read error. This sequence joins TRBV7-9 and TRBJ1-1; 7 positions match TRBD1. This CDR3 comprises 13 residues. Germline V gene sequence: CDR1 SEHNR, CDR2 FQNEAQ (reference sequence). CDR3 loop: CASRQQGNAEAFF. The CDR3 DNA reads TGTGCCAGCAGGCAACAGGGGAACGCTGAAGCTTTCTTT.

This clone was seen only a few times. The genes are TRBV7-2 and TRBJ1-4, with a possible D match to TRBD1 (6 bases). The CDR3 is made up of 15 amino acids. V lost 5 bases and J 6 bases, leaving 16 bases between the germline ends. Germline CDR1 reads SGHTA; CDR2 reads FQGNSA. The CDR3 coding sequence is TGTGCCAGCAGCCTCCGGGGACAAGGCGATGAAAAACTGTTTTTT. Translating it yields CASSLRGQGDEKLFF.

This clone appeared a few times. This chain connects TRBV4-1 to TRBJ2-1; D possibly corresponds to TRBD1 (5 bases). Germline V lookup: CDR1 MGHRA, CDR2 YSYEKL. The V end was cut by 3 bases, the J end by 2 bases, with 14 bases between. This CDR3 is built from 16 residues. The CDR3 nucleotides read TGCGCCAGCAGCCACCCAGGGAAAATCCCCTACAATGAGCAGTTCTTC. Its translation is CASSHPGKIPYNEQFF.

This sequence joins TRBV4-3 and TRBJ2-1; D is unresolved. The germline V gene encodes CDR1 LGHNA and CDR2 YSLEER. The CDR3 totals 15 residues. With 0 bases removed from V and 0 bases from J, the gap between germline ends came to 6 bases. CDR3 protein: CASSQDRSSYNEQFF. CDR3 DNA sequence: TGCGCCAGCAGCCAAGATAGGAGCTCCTACAATGAGCAGTTCTTC.

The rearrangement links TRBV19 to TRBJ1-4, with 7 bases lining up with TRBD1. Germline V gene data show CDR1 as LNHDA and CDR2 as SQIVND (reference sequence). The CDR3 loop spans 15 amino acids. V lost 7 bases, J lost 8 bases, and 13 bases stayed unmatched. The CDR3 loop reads CASTALDRHQEKLFF. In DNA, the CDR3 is TGTGCCAGTACCGCCTTGGACAGGCATCAGGAAAAACTGTTTTTT.

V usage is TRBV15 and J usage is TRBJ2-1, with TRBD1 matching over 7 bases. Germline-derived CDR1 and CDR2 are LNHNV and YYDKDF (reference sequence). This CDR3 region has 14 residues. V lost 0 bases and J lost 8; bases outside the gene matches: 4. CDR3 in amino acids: CATSRDLGGDEQFF. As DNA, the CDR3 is TGTGCCACCAGCAGAGATTTAGGGGGCGATGAGCAGTTCTTC.

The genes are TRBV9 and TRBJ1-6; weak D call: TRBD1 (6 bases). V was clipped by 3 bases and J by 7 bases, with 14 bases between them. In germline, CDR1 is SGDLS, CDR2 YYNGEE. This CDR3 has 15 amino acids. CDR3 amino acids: CASSAQGTSNSPLHF. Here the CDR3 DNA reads TGTGCCAGCAGCGCACAGGGTACCTCCAATTCACCCCTCCACTTT.

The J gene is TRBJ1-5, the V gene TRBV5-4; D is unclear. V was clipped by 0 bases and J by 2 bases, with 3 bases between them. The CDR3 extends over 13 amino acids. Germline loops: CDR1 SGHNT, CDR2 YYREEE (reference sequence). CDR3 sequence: CASSLAGNQPQHF. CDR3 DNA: TGTGCCAGCAGCTTGGCAGGCAATCAGCCCCAGCATTTT.

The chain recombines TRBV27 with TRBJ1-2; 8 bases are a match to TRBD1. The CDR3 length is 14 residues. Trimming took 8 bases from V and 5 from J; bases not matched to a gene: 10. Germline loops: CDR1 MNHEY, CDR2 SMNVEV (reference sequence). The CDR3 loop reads CASGRQGNSYGYTF. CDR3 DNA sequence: TGTGCCAGCGGAAGACAGGGGAACTCATATGGCTACACCTTC.

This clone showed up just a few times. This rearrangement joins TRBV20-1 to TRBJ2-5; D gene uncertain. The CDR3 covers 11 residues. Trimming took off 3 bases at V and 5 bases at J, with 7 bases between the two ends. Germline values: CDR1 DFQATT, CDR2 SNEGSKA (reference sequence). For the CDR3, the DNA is TGCAGTGCTAGGGCCGTGGAGACCCAGTACTTC. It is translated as CSARAVETQYF.

The CDR3 sequence is CASSPRTANTEAFF. CDR3 coding DNA: TGTGCCAGCAGCCCCCGGACAGCGAACACTGAAGCTTTCTTT. This rearrangement joins TRBV11-1 to TRBJ1-1; weak D call: TRBD1 (6 bases). Germline CDR1 is SGHAT and CDR2 is FQDESV (reference sequence). There are 14 residues in the CDR3. Trimming shortened V by 5 bases and J by 1 base, and 11 bases separated the two germline ends.

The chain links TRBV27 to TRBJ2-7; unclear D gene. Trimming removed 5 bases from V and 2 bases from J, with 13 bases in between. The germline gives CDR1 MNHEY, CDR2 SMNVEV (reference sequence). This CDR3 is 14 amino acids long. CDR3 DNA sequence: TGTGCCAGCAGTCCTACTATAGGCCCCTACGAGCAGTACTTC. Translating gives CASSPTIGPYEQYF.

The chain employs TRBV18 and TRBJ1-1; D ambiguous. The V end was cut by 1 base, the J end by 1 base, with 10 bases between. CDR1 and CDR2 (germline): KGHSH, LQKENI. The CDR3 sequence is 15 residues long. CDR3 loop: CASSPRGLKNTEAFF. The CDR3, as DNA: TGTGCCAGCTCACCACGAGGCCTAAAGAACACTGAAGCTTTCTTT.

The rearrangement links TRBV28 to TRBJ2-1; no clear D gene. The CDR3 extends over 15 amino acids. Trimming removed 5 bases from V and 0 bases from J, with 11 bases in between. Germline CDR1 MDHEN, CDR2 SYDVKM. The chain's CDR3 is CASSTAAPSYNEQFF. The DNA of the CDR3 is TGTGCCAGCAGTACGGCGGCCCCCTCCTACAATGAGCAGTTCTTC. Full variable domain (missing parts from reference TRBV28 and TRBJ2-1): DVKVTQSSRYLVKRTGEKVFLECVQDMDHENMFWYRQDPGLGLRLIYFSYDVKMKEKGDIPEGYSVSREKKERFSLILESASTNQTSMYLCASSTAAPSYNEQFFGPGTRLTVL.

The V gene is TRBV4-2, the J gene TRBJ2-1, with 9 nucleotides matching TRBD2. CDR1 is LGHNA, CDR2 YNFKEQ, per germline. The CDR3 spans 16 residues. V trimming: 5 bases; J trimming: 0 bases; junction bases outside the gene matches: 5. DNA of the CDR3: TGTGCCAGCAGCAAAGGGACTAGCAGCTCCTACAATGAGCAGTTCTTC. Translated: CASSKGTSSSYNEQFF.

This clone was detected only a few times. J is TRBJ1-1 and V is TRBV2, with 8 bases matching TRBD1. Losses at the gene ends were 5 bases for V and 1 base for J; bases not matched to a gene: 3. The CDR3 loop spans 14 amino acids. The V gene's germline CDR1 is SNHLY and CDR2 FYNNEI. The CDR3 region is CASSNRGANTEAFF. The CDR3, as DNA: TGTGCCAGCAGTAACAGGGGGGCGAACACTGAAGCTTTCTTT.

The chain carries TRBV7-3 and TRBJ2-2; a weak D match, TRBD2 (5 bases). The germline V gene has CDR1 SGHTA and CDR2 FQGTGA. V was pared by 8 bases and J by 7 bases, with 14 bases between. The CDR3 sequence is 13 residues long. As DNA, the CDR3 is TGTGCCAGCGGGCACCCGGGAATCGGGGAGCTGTTTTTT. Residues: CASGHPGIGELFF.

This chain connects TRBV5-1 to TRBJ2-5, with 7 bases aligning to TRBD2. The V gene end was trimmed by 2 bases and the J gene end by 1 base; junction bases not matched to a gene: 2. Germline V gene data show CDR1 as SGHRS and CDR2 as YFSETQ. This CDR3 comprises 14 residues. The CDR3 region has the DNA TGCGCCAGCAGCTTCCCTAGCGGCCAAGAGACCCAGTACTTC. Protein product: CASSFPSGQETQYF.